The next 7 T cell receptor beta chains were all read from a single sample in a study of blood T cells in healthy people across ages. Then a second PCR, running roughly 6 to 12 cycles, was carried out with a sample-barcoded 5' primer and a J-beta primer mix. Via MiXCR, TCRdb re-called the 5' RACE reads, giving one row per CDR3 protein. Found here are around 1,000,000 distinct CDR3 sequences, roughly 24% of them singletons; the top ten hold approximately 0.79%. The sample was also reused in another study, on T cells of mothers and their children.

The specimen sequenced was blood. Source of these receptors: a girl aged 2 to 10 in good health.

This chain links TRBV15 with TRBJ1-3; D may be TRBD1 (6 bases). Germline CDR1 is LNHNV and CDR2 is YYDKDF (reference sequence). The CDR3 sequence is 16 residues long. V lost 0 bases and J lost 0, with 9 bases in between. The CDR3 is CATSRDPGVSGNTIYF. The CDR3 DNA reads as TGTGCCACCAGCAGAGATCCAGGGGTCTCTGGAAACACCATATATTTT.

The chain has TRBV29-1 and TRBJ2-3; D is perhaps TRBD1 (6 bases). Germline V gene data show CDR1 as SQVTM and CDR2 as ANQGSEA. V dropped 4 bases and J dropped 2 bases, with 13 bases sitting between them. This CDR3 region has 14 residues. CDR3 DNA: TGCAGCGTTGGCAAGGGACAATACACAGATACGCAGTATTTT. This translates into CSVGKGQYTDTQYF.

This clonotype was seen a few times. This chain links TRBV27 with TRBJ2-5; D gene unclear. Matching the DNA end better, TRBJ2-7 makes the J call doubtful. The CDR3 length is 14 residues. The germline V gene encodes CDR1 MNHEY and CDR2 SMNVEV (reference sequence). The CDR3 region is CASSLGAWAYEQYF. CDR3 sequence (DNA): TGTGCCAGCAGTTTAGGAGCGTGGGCCTACGAGCAGTACTTC.

The chain is built from TRBV12-3 or TRBV12-4 and TRBJ2-3, with D maybe TRBD2 (5 bases). CDR3 size: 14 residues. Deletions cut 6 bases from V and 6 bases from J, with 16 bases between. The CDR3 nucleotides read TGTGCCAGCAGCATTAGCGTAGACCGGGATACGCAGTATTTT. Translating gives CASSISVDRDTQYF.

This clonotype came up a few times. The rearrangement joins TRBV7-6 to TRBJ2-3; D uncertain. Trimming shortened V by 5 bases and J by 9 bases, and 12 bases separated the two germline ends. The germline gives CDR1 SGHVS, CDR2 FNYEAQ. CDR3 size: 12 residues. The DNA for the CDR3 is TGTGCCAGCAGCATCCTTTTAGAGACGCAGTATTTT. This codes for CASSILLETQYF. The full variable domain, with the rest looked up from reference TRBV7-6 and TRBJ2-3, is GAGVSQSPRYKVTKRGQDVALRCDPISGHVSLYWYRQALGQGPEFLTYFNYEAQQDKSGLPNDRFSAERPEGSISTLTIQRTEQRDSAMYRCASSILLETQYFGPGTRLTVL.

The sample holds a few counts of this clonotype. The chain carries TRBV28 and TRBJ2-7, with D perhaps TRBD1 or TRBD2 (5 bases each). Germline CDR1 is MDHEN and CDR2 is SYDVKM. CDR3 length: 14 amino acids. V was shortened by 5 bases and J by 3 bases, with 14 bases between the two germline ends. The DNA for the CDR3 is TGTGCCAGCAGTAAGCGAGGGACCCTCTACGAGCAGTACTTC. It is translated as CASSKRGTLYEQYF.

This clonotype was detected only a few times. The chain carries TRBV7-9 and TRBJ2-3; no reliable D call. The germline V gene encodes CDR1 SEHNR and CDR2 FQNEAQ (reference sequence). The ends were cut back, 1 base at V and 4 bases at J, with 9 bases in the middle. This CDR3 is 14 amino acids long. The CDR3 DNA reads as TGTGCCAGCAGCTTAGATGGAGTCCCAGATACGCAGTATTTT. Amino acids: CASSLDGVPDTQYF.